Following are 17 T cell receptor beta chains from one sample sequenced in a study of human T cells and chemical hapten exposure. Via MiXCR, TCRdb re-called the RACE reads, giving one row per CDR3 protein. The sample holds 75,000 to 90,000 distinct CDR3 sequences, about 9.3% seen once. Time point described: patch test 1, 2 weeks after DPC sensitization. Treatment given: therapeutic diphenylcyclopropenone sensitization with weekly scalp DPC. The sample here was whole blood, taken in connection with sensitization to the hapten diphenylcyclopropenone (DPC). These receptors were obtained from a woman in her 50s with alopecia areata. Some clones in this sample may be carry-over from other donors' samples.

Regarding this clonotype: A clone one base away is much larger, so this may be a read error. This rearrangement joins TRBV6-6 to TRBJ1-1, with D hard to call. The CDR3 is made up of 15 amino acids. V lost 5 bases and J 7 bases, leaving 20 bases between the germline ends. Germline CDR1 reads MNHNY; CDR2 reads SVGAGI (reference sequence). The CDR3 DNA reads as TGTGCCAGCAGTCTACGAGGCCAGTTGAAGGTTGAAGCTTTCTTT. It translates to CASSLRGQLKVEAFF.

V usage is TRBV3-1 and J usage is TRBJ2-1; no reliable D call. The germline V gene encodes CDR1 LGHDT and CDR2 YNNKEL (reference sequence). This CDR3 contains 12 residues. V lost 0 bases to trimming and J lost 8 bases, with 5 bases between them. CDR3 in DNA: TGTGCCAGCAGCCAAGATACCGATGAGCAGTTCTTC. Translating it yields CASSQDTDEQFF.

This sequence joins TRBV6-5 and TRBJ1-1; 7 nucleotides line up with TRBD1. The CDR3 is 13 amino acids. Trimming cost V 2 bases and J 8 bases; bases outside gene matches: 5. Germline lookup yields CDR1 MNHEY and CDR2 SVGAGI. CDR3 sequence reads: CASSYGRDREAFF. CDR3 bases: TGTGCCAGCAGTTACGGGCGGGACAGAGAAGCTTTCTTT.

The J gene is TRBJ2-3, the V gene TRBV6-4; 13 nucleotides match TRBD2. Germline assignment: CDR1 MRHNA and CDR2 SNTAGT. This CDR3 has 20 amino acids. J lost 0 bases, V lost 3 bases, and 12 bases had no gene match. The CDR3 bases are TGTGCCAGCAGTGAGGGGGCCCAGACTAGCGGGAGGCCTAGCACAGATACGCAGTATTTT. Its translation is CASSEGAQTSGRPSTDTQYF.

This chain joins TRBV7-9 and TRBJ2-3; TRBD1 is a possible D gene (7 bases). There are 16 residues in the CDR3. Between the trimmed V and J ends, which lost 5 bases and 5 bases, there was a span of 20 bases. Germline values: CDR1 SEHNR, CDR2 FQNEAQ (reference sequence). CDR3 residues: CASSPWVLQGGDTQYF. The CDR3 DNA reads as TGTGCCAGCAGCCCCTGGGTCCTCCAGGGGGGAGATACGCAGTATTTT.

This clonotype was detected a few times. V gene TRBV12-3 or TRBV12-4 combines with J gene TRBJ2-7; 10 bases map to TRBD1. The CDR3 is made up of 16 amino acids. V dropped 0 bases and J dropped 6; count of bases not matched to a gene: 8. The CDR3 coding sequence is TGTGCCAGCAGTTTAGCTAGCGGACAGGGGGGGAGCGAGCAGTACTTC. It encodes CASSLASGQGGSEQYF.

J is TRBJ2-3 and V is TRBV11-3; 12 bases line up with TRBD2. This CDR3 is 17 amino acids long. Per the germline V gene, CDR1 is SGHNT and CDR2 is YENEEA. The V and J ends lost 5 bases and 0 bases, in that order; junction bases with no gene match: 6. CDR3 bases: TGTGCCAGCAGCAGAAGCGGGACTAGCGGGAGCACAGATACGCAGTATTTT. Translating gives CASSRSGTSGSTDTQYF.

V is TRBV7-3 and J is TRBJ2-1, with 14 nucleotides matching TRBD2. Trimming at V came to 5 bases and at J to 8 bases, leaving 5 bases not matched to a gene. Germline CDR1 reads SGHTA; CDR2 reads FQGTGA. The CDR3 loop spans 15 amino acids. For the CDR3, the DNA is TGTGCCAGCAGCGAGGGACTAGCGGGAGTCTATGAGCAGTTCTTC. This translates into CASSEGLAGVYEQFF.

This clonotype was seen only a few times. The J gene is TRBJ2-1, the V gene TRBV7-2; 9 nucleotides agree with TRBD1. The CDR3 runs to 15 residues. CDR1 SGHTA and CDR2 FQGNSA come from the germline V gene. V trimming: 5 bases; J trimming: 14 bases; junction bases outside the gene matches: 16. CDR3 in amino acids: CASSHPSGQGTEEFF. As DNA, the CDR3 is TGTGCCAGCAGCCACCCGAGCGGACAGGGGACAGAGGAGTTCTTC.

This clonotype was detected only once. The chain recombines TRBV28 with TRBJ2-5; D call uncertain. Trimming removed 4 bases at V and 5 bases at J, with 17 bases between. The germline CDR1 and CDR2 sequences are MDHEN and SYDVKM. There are 15 residues in the CDR3. The DNA for the CDR3 is TGTGCCAGCAGTTCACTCATCGGTCGGAAGGAGACCCAGTACTTC. This codes for CASSSLIGRKETQYF. The full variable domain, rest sourced from reference TRBV28 and TRBJ2-5, is DVKVTQSSRYLVKRTGEKVFLECVQDMDHENMFWYRQDPGLGLRLIYFSYDVKMKEKGDIPEGYSVSREKKERFSLILESASTNQTSMYLCASSSLIGRKETQYFGPGTRLLVL.

V usage is TRBV7-6 and J usage is TRBJ2-3, with D uncertain. V was shortened by 4 bases and J by 2 bases, with 13 bases between the two germline ends. Germline V gene sequence: CDR1 SGHVS, CDR2 FNYEAQ. The CDR3 extends over 15 amino acids. CDR3 bases: TGTGCCAGCAGCTCGTGGAGCCGTGACACAGATACGCAGTATTTT. It codes for CASSSWSRDTDTQYF. Based on the CDR3 plus reference TRBV7-6 and TRBJ2-3, the full variable domain is GAGVSQSPRYKVTKRGQDVALRCDPISGHVSLYWYRQALGQGPEFLTYFNYEAQQDKSGLPNDRFSAERPEGSISTLTIQRTEQRDSAMYRCASSSWSRDTDTQYFGPGTRLTVL.

A few counts support this clonotype. This chain uses TRBV29-1 with TRBJ2-7; TRBD2 is a possible D gene (5 bases). CDR1 SQVTM and CDR2 ANQGSEA come from the germline V gene. The CDR3 extends over 11 amino acids. V was cut by 7 bases and J by 4 bases, with 11 bases left in between. The CDR3 bases are TGCAGCGCCTTCGCGGGTTACGAGCAGTACTTC. It translates to CSAFAGYEQYF.

This clonotype was seen a few times. This chain connects TRBV3-1 to TRBJ2-5; tentative D call: TRBD1 (5 bases). The CDR3 spans 15 residues. The V end was cut by 2 bases, the J end by 1 base, with 11 bases between. CDR1 and CDR2 (germline): LGHDT, YNNKEL (reference sequence). CDR3 bases: TGTGCCAGCAGCCAATGGGGCAGTCCCCAAGAGACCCAGTACTTC. Translating it yields CASSQWGSPQETQYF.

The rearrangement links TRBV12-3 or TRBV12-4 to TRBJ2-3, with D maybe TRBD2 (6 bases). The CDR3 contains 15 residues. Trimming shortened V by 3 bases and J by 5 bases, and 15 bases separated the two germline ends. The CDR3 coding sequence is TGTGCCAGCAGTTTGAGGCGTGGAGGGGAAGATACGCAGTATTTT. It is translated as CASSLRRGGEDTQYF.

This clonotype turned up a few times. This CDR3 is CSASRGLDNSPLHF. CDR3 in DNA: TGCAGTGCGTCCCGGGGCTTGGACAATTCACCCCTCCACTTT. The chain is built from TRBV20-1 and TRBJ1-6; weak D call: TRBD1 (5 bases). This CDR3 spans 14 amino acids. The germline CDR1 and CDR2 sequences are DFQATT and SNEGSKA (reference sequence). Trimming pared 6 bases from V and 7 bases from J, leaving 16 bases between.

CDR3 in DNA: TGTGCCAGCAGCCAAGGGGACTACTCCCAGTACTTC. It codes for CASSQGDYSQYF. The V gene is TRBV3-1, the J gene TRBJ2-5; 7 positions agree with TRBD2. The CDR3 runs 12 residues. Germline-derived CDR1 and CDR2 are LGHDT and YNNKEL (reference sequence). Losses at the gene ends were 1 base for V and 9 bases for J; bases not matched to a gene: 2.

This clonotype has only a few counts. The chain links TRBV3-1 to TRBJ2-5, with D perhaps TRBD1 (8 bases). The CDR3 has 16 amino acids. V was trimmed by 1 base and J by 4 bases, leaving 16 bases between them. CDR1 and CDR2 from the germline V gene are LGHDT and YNNKEL (reference sequence). This chain's CDR3 is CASSQARTGGGETQYF. CDR3 nucleotides: TGTGCCAGCAGCCAAGCCCGAACAGGGGGGGGAGAGACCCAGTACTTC.